A selection of T cell receptor beta chains follows, all from one sample in a study of shared clonotypes between healthy human individuals. Produced via immunoSEQ multiplex PCR; TCRdb's table is partial and in-frame only. The table records hundreds of thousands of clones, roughly 83% of them present only once. Input material: PBMCs. The source is a woman aged 40 to 50 in good health. Some clones in this sample may be carry-over from other donors' samples. The CDR3 runs from the conserved cysteine through the conserved F or W. A D gene is named only where the DNA matches it firmly. Clone size is shown for a subset of rows, as once, few, many or a class of expanded clone.

d_gene	abundance	j_gene	v_gene	CDR3aa	CDR3nt
-	-	TRBJ1-1	TRBV9	CASSARDQNTEAFF	TGTGCCAGCAGCGCCCGGGACCAGAACACTGAAGCTTTCTTT
TRBD1	many	TRBJ2-7	TRBV7-7	CASSLRTGGFYEQYF	TGTGCCAGCAGCTTACGAACAGGGGGCTTTTACGAGCAGTACTTC
TRBD1	-	TRBJ2-1	TRBV9	CASSPRDRTYNEQFF	TGTGCCAGCAGCCCCCGGGACAGAACCTACAATGAGCAGTTCTTC
TRBD1	once	TRBJ2-7	TRBV6-1	CASSTTGTGFYEQYF	TGTGCCAGCAGTACAACCGGGACAGGGTTCTACGAGCAGTACTTC
TRBD1	-	TRBJ2-7	TRBV10-3	CAISESLDRVSSSYEQYF	TGTGCCATCAGTGAGTCATTGGACAGGGTTTCGAGCTCCTACGAGCAGTACTTC
-	-	TRBJ2-7	TRBV9	CASSPGAGPSYEQYF	TGTGCCAGCAGCCCAGGGGCGGGGCCCTCCTACGAGCAGTACTTC
TRBD2	-	TRBJ2-1	TRBV7-8	CASNLGLAYDSYNEQFF	TGTGCCAGCAATCTAGGACTAGCCTATGACTCCTACAATGAGCAGTTCTTC
-	-	TRBJ2-7	TRBV13	CASTLEESGLYEQYF	TGTGCCAGCACCCTAGAGGAAAGCGGACTCTACGAGCAGTACTTC
-	-	TRBJ2-7	TRBV10-3	CAISERVPYEQYF	TGTGCCATCAGTGAGCGCGTACCCTACGAGCAGTACTTC
TRBD2	few	TRBJ2-3	TRBV6-4	CASRPGLADTDTQYF	TGTGCCAGCAGGCCGGGACTAGCGGACACAGATACGCAGTATTTT
-	once	TRBJ2-1	TRBV7-9	CASSFGPDNEQFF	TGTGCCAGCAGCTTTGGCCCTGACAATGAGCAGTTCTTC
-	-	TRBJ1-5	TRBV6-1	CASSVVGTSNQPQHF	TGTGCCAGCAGTGTGGTGGGAACTAGCAATCAGCCCCAGCATTTT
-	-	TRBJ1-1	TRBV7-2	CASSLVAGGAFF	TGTGCCAGCAGCTTAGTGGCCGGAGGAGCTTTCTTT
-	-	TRBJ2-1	TRBV10-3	CAISESSDEQFF	TGTGCCATCAGTGAGTCCAGCGATGAGCAGTTCTTC
-	-	TRBJ1-1	TRBV27	CASSQLTDTEAFF	TGTGCCAGCAGTCAACTCACTGACACTGAAGCTTTCTTT
-	few	TRBJ2-1	TRBV7-3	CASSLNIGQYEQFF	TGTGCCAGCAGCTTAAATATCGGCCAGTATGAGCAGTTCTTC
TRBD1	-	TRBJ1-3	TRBV5-1	CASRPQGDSGNTIYF	TGCGCCAGCAGGCCCCAGGGGGACTCTGGAAACACCATATATTTT
-	-	TRBJ2-2	TRBV4-2	CASSHDFNTGELFF	TGTGCCAGCAGCCACGACTTCAACACCGGGGAGCTGTTTTTT